This TCR beta chain originates from a study of cytomegalovirus exposure and HLA in healthy donors. V shed 0 bases and J shed 0 bases, with 10 bases lying between them. This CDR3 has 16 residues. Germline CDR1 and CDR2: KGHSH and LQKENI. Method: immunoSEQ multiplex PCR; TCRdb's copy keeps in-frame clones and lacks some. The data contain 150,000 to 200,000 clones, roughly three quarters of them singletons. This chain uses TRBV18 with TRBJ2-3; D may be TRBD2 (7 bases). The TCR was taken from a young woman in good health and CMV-seronegative. Sequencing was performed on PBMCs. CDR3 loop: CASSPPGGLSTDTQYF. The DNA for the CDR3 is TGTGCCAGCTCACCACCGGGGGGGCTAAGCACAGATACGCAGTATTTT. The variable domain in full, with the rest retrieved from reference TRBV18 and TRBJ2-3, is NAGVMQNPRHLVRRRGQEARLRCSPMKGHSHVYWYRQLPEEGLKFMVYLQKENIIDESGMPKERFSAEFPKEGPSILRIQQVVRGDSAAYFCASSPPGGLSTDTQYFGPGTRLTVL.